This T cell receptor beta chain was captured by sequencing in a study of monozygotic twins with inflammatory bowel disease. Using the 5' RACE reads, TCRdb records one entry per CDR3 protein without DNA. The sample table includes approximately 390,000 distinct CDR3 sequences. CDR3 size: 13 residues. Germline loops: CDR1 SGHNT, CDR2 YYREEE (reference sequence). This receptor was obtained from a human donor with ulcerative colitis or Crohn's disease, or a healthy co-twin of an affected twin (not recorded which). This sequence joins TRBV5-4 and TRBJ2-1. Specimen: blood. This CDR3 is CASSKPDVNEQFF.